This T cell receptor (beta chain) was recorded in a study of T cell repertoires in cytomegalovirus infection. At the level of the study: Recently identified HLA-C-restricted CMV epitopes were among the peptides used. It was the public TCR beta signatures that indicated both CMV infection and matching HLA type.

Study observations and caveats: Dominating the ex vivo response were HLA-C-restricted CMV-specific TCR beta clonotypes. Carriers of CMV and the relevant HLA type were discriminated by public TCR beta frequency.

TCRdb itself ran the reads through MiXCR, one entry per CDR3 protein. Of 450,000 to 600,000 distinct CDR3 sequences detected, roughly 42% appear once; the ten largest clones hold about 39%. The V end lost 2 bases, the J end lost 0 bases, and 17 bases lay between the germline ends. Germline assignment: CDR1 MNHEY and CDR2 SVGEGT. The CDR3 covers 17 residues. Comment on this clonotype: As yet, its antigen is unknown.

The chain couples TRBV6-2 or TRBV6-3 to TRBJ2-7; D not resolved. The TCR originated in a human donor in good health (CMV status not recorded). Some clones in this sample may be carry-over from other donors' samples. The specimen comprised cultured PBMCs, sampled from culture after CMV antigen stimulation. CDR3 sequence reads: CASSYGLVHHGSYEQYF. The CDR3 coding sequence is TGTGCCAGCAGTTACGGTCTAGTACACCACGGCTCCTACGAGCAGTACTTC.